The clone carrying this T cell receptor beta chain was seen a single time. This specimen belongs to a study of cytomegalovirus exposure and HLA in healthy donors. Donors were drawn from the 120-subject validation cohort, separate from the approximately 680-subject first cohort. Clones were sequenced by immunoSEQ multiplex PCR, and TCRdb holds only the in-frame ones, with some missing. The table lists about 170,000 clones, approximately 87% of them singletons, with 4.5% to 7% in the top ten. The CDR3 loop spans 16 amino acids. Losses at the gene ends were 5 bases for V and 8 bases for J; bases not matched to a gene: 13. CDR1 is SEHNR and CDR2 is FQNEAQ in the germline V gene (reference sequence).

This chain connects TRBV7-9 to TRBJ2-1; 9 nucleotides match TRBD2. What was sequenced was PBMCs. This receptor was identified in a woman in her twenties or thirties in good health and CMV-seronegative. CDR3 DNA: TGTGCCAGCAGCCCTTCGAGTAGCGGGGGCCCCCATGAGCAGTTCTTC. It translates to CASSPSSSGGPHEQFF.